These T cell receptor beta chains were read from a single sample in a study of cytomegalovirus exposure and HLA in healthy donors. TCRdb keeps only in-frame clones here, not all; method: immunoSEQ multiplex PCR. This table has about 250,000 clones, about 80% appearing once. The sequenced sample consisted of PBMCs. The receptors come from a girl under 10 years old in good health and CMV-seronegative. Both conserved end residues are part of each CDR3. A D gene is named only where the DNA matches it firmly. Some rows have no size entry. The others give once, few or many, or a class for an expanded clone.

D gene: .; J gene: TRBJ1-1; V gene: TRBV5-1; clone size: .; CDR3 protein: CASNTGMNTEAFF; CDR3 DNA: TGCGCCAGCAATACAGGGATGAACACTGAAGCTTTCTTT
D gene: TRBD1; J gene: TRBJ2-7; V gene: TRBV10-3; clone size: .; CDR3 protein: CAICRDRDLYEQYF; CDR3 DNA: TGTGCCATTTGCCGGGACAGGGACCTCTACGAGCAGTACTTC
D gene: TRBD2; J gene: TRBJ2-7; V gene: TRBV10-3; clone size: once; CDR3 protein: CAISELGGGAYEQYF; CDR3 DNA: TGTGCCATCAGTGAGTTGGGCGGGGGGGCCTACGAGCAGTACTTC
D gene: TRBD2; J gene: TRBJ2-3; V gene: TRBV4-2; clone size: .; CDR3 protein: CASSQATPGGLGTDTQYF; CDR3 DNA: TGTGCCAGCAGCCAAGCAACGCCGGGGGGGCTGGGCACAGATACGCAGTATTTT
D gene: TRBD1; J gene: TRBJ1-6; V gene: TRBV2; clone size: .; CDR3 protein: CASSENFRGFSPLHF; CDR3 DNA: TGTGCCAGCAGTGAGAACTTCAGGGGGTTTTCACCCCTCCACTTT
D gene: .; J gene: TRBJ1-1; V gene: TRBV5-1; clone size: .; CDR3 protein: CASSFEGEGITEAFF; CDR3 DNA: TGCGCCAGCAGCTTCGAGGGGGAAGGGATCACTGAAGCTTTCTTT
D gene: TRBD1; J gene: TRBJ1-5; V gene: TRBV2; clone size: .; CDR3 protein: CASRSLDRENQPQHF; CDR3 DNA: TGTGCCAGCAGAAGCCTGGACAGGGAAAATCAGCCCCAGCATTTT
D gene: .; J gene: TRBJ2-5; V gene: TRBV18; clone size: few; CDR3 protein: CASSPPTGQETQYF; CDR3 DNA: TGTGCCAGCTCACCTCCGACAGGACAAGAGACCCAGTACTTC
D gene: .; J gene: TRBJ2-7; V gene: TRBV29-1; clone size: .; CDR3 protein: CSAPGLREQYF; CDR3 DNA: TGCAGCGCCCCCGGTTTGCGCGAGCAGTACTTC
D gene: .; J gene: TRBJ1-5; V gene: TRBV29-1; clone size: .; CDR3 protein: CSVLREEGQPQHF; CDR3 DNA: TGCAGCGTCCTAAGGGAAGAGGGTCAGCCCCAGCATTTT
D gene: .; J gene: TRBJ1-5; V gene: TRBV6-1; clone size: .; CDR3 protein: CASSARGGNQPQHF; CDR3 DNA: TGTGCCAGCAGCGCCAGGGGCGGGAATCAGCCCCAGCATTTT
D gene: .; J gene: TRBJ1-3; V gene: TRBV28; clone size: .; CDR3 protein: CASTTGGSGNTIYF; CDR3 DNA: TGTGCCAGCACCACCGGGGGCTCTGGAAACACCATATATTTT
D gene: TRBD1; J gene: TRBJ1-6; V gene: TRBV14; clone size: once; CDR3 protein: CASSQEGQGISPLHF; CDR3 DNA: TGTGCCAGCAGCCAAGAGGGACAGGGCATCTCACCCCTCCACTTT
D gene: .; J gene: TRBJ2-1; V gene: TRBV2; clone size: .; CDR3 protein: CASIPSAYNEQFF; CDR3 DNA: TGTGCCAGCATACCTAGCGCCTACAATGAGCAGTTCTTC
D gene: .; J gene: TRBJ2-7; V gene: TRBV5-4; clone size: .; CDR3 protein: CASSLVSEEQYF; CDR3 DNA: TGTGCCAGCAGCTTGGTATCGGAGGAGCAGTACTTC
D gene: .; J gene: TRBJ2-1; V gene: TRBV19; clone size: .; CDR3 protein: CASRGKRVEAGYLNEQFF; CDR3 DNA: TGTGCCAGTAGGGGTAAGAGAGTTGAAGCGGGCTACCTCAATGAGCAGTTCTTC
D gene: TRBD2; J gene: TRBJ2-3; V gene: TRBV9; clone size: .; CDR3 protein: CASSVGGAADTQYF; CDR3 DNA: TGTGCCAGCAGCGTCGGGGGGGCAGCAGATACGCAGTATTTT
D gene: .; J gene: TRBJ2-5; V gene: TRBV7-3; clone size: once; CDR3 protein: CASSLNRRETQYF; CDR3 DNA: TGTGCCAGCAGCTTAAATAGGAGGGAGACCCAGTACTTC
D gene: .; J gene: TRBJ2-3; V gene: TRBV4-2; clone size: few; CDR3 protein: CASSPTREPNTQYF; CDR3 DNA: TGTGCCAGCAGCCCAACACGGGAGCCTAATACGCAGTATTTT
D gene: TRBD1; J gene: TRBJ2-7; V gene: TRBV4-1; clone size: .; CDR3 protein: CASSQVTRTGAYEQYF; CDR3 DNA: TGCGCCAGCAGCCAAGTGACCCGGACAGGGGCTTACGAGCAGTACTTC
D gene: .; J gene: TRBJ2-7; V gene: TRBV28; clone size: .; CDR3 protein: CASSLRRDTSYEQYF; CDR3 DNA: TGTGCCAGCAGTTTACGCCGGGATACCTCCTACGAGCAGTACTTC
D gene: .; J gene: TRBJ2-5; V gene: TRBV9; clone size: few; CDR3 protein: CASSVGEETQYF; CDR3 DNA: TGTGCCAGCAGCGTAGGAGAAGAGACCCAGTACTTC
D gene: TRBD1; J gene: TRBJ2-1; V gene: TRBV7-2; clone size: once; CDR3 protein: CASSFGQGGYNEQFF; CDR3 DNA: TGTGCCAGCAGCTTCGGACAGGGGGGCTACAATGAGCAGTTCTTC
D gene: TRBD2; J gene: TRBJ2-7; V gene: TRBV6-1; clone size: once; CDR3 protein: CASTRGGPYEQYF; CDR3 DNA: TGTGCCAGCACCCGGGGGGGCCCATACGAGCAGTACTTC
D gene: .; J gene: TRBJ1-1; V gene: TRBV25-1; clone size: few; CDR3 protein: CASKTGMAEAFF; CDR3 DNA: TGTGCCAGCAAAACAGGGATGGCTGAAGCTTTCTTT
D gene: TRBD1; J gene: TRBJ1-2; V gene: TRBV28; clone size: .; CDR3 protein: CASSLEQGAVWYGYTF; CDR3 DNA: TGTGCCAGCAGTTTAGAGCAGGGGGCGGTCTGGTATGGCTACACCTTC
D gene: TRBD2; J gene: TRBJ2-7; V gene: TRBV29-1; clone size: .; CDR3 protein: CSVGGLAKVEQYF; CDR3 DNA: TGCAGCGTTGGCGGACTAGCGAAAGTCGAGCAGTACTTC
D gene: .; J gene: TRBJ2-7; V gene: TRBV7-6; clone size: .; CDR3 protein: CASSEGHAAYEQYF; CDR3 DNA: TGTGCCAGCAGCGAGGGACACGCAGCCTACGAGCAGTACTTC
D gene: .; J gene: TRBJ1-3; V gene: TRBV7-9; clone size: .; CDR3 protein: CASSHNLGSRLSGNTIYF; CDR3 DNA: TGTGCCAGCAGTCACAATCTAGGGAGTCGCCTATCTGGAAACACCATATATTTT
D gene: .; J gene: TRBJ1-6; V gene: TRBV27; clone size: once; CDR3 protein: CASSSQGVHNSPPHF; CDR3 DNA: TGTGCCAGCAGTTCCCAGGGTGTACATAATTCACCCCCCCACTTT
D gene: .; J gene: TRBJ2-3; V gene: TRBV11-3; clone size: .; CDR3 protein: CASSRGPDTQYF; CDR3 DNA: TGTGCCAGCAGCCGAGGGCCAGATACGCAGTATTTT
D gene: TRBD2; J gene: TRBJ2-7; V gene: TRBV6-6; clone size: .; CDR3 protein: CASSYGGTSGRYEQYF; CDR3 DNA: TGTGCCAGCAGTTACGGGGGGACTAGCGGGAGATACGAGCAGTACTTC
D gene: TRBD1; J gene: TRBJ2-7; V gene: TRBV18; clone size: .; CDR3 protein: CASSPRNRGLRPYEQYF; CDR3 DNA: TGTGCCAGCTCACCACGGAACAGGGGGCTTCGACCCTACGAGCAGTACTTC
D gene: .; J gene: TRBJ2-7; V gene: TRBV6-5; clone size: few; CDR3 protein: CASSYSYRNSYEQYF; CDR3 DNA: TGTGCCAGCAGTTACTCGTACAGAAACTCCTACGAGCAGTACTTC
D gene: TRBD1; J gene: TRBJ2-1; V gene: TRBV27; clone size: .; CDR3 protein: CASSSDRGSYNEQFF; CDR3 DNA: TGTGCCAGCAGTTCCGACAGGGGATCCTACAATGAGCAGTTCTTC
D gene: .; J gene: TRBJ2-5; V gene: TRBV5-1; clone size: .; CDR3 protein: CASSNRGGETQYF; CDR3 DNA: TGCGCCAGCAGCAACCGCGGAGGTGAGACCCAGTACTTC
D gene: .; J gene: TRBJ1-2; V gene: TRBV10-3; clone size: .; CDR3 protein: CAIRSQGSDGYTF; CDR3 DNA: TGTGCCATCAGGAGCCAGGGTTCTGATGGCTACACCTTC
D gene: TRBD1; J gene: TRBJ1-3; V gene: TRBV9; clone size: .; CDR3 protein: CASSVGRDRVAGNTIYF; CDR3 DNA: TGTGCCAGCAGCGTAGGCCGGGACAGGGTGGCCGGAAACACCATATATTTT
D gene: TRBD1; J gene: TRBJ1-2; V gene: TRBV28; clone size: .; CDR3 protein: CASSPTGGPYGYTF; CDR3 DNA: TGTGCCAGCAGTCCGACAGGGGGGCCATATGGCTACACCTTC
D gene: TRBD1; J gene: TRBJ2-7; V gene: TRBV27; clone size: once; CDR3 protein: CASRPTGSYEQYF; CDR3 DNA: TGTGCCAGCAGACCGACAGGGAGCTACGAGCAGTACTTC
D gene: TRBD1; J gene: TRBJ1-4; V gene: TRBV7-6; clone size: .; CDR3 protein: CASSRVGTGEKLFF; CDR3 DNA: TGTGCCAGCAGCCGTGTTGGGACAGGCGAAAAACTGTTTTTT
D gene: TRBD1; J gene: TRBJ2-7; V gene: TRBV5-6; clone size: .; CDR3 protein: CASRYSIGTGPLGEQYF; CDR3 DNA: TGTGCCAGCAGATACTCAATCGGGACAGGCCCCTTGGGGGAGCAGTACTTC
D gene: .; J gene: TRBJ2-5; V gene: TRBV27; clone size: .; CDR3 protein: CASSSLNSETQYF; CDR3 DNA: TGTGCCAGCAGTTCCCTTAACTCCGAGACCCAGTACTTC
D gene: TRBD1; J gene: TRBJ2-5; V gene: TRBV7-7; clone size: .; CDR3 protein: CASSPNRGSETQYF; CDR3 DNA: TGTGCCAGCAGCCCCAACAGGGGAAGCGAGACCCAGTACTTC
D gene: .; J gene: TRBJ1-1; V gene: TRBV28; clone size: .; CDR3 protein: CASSLGAGSPWSTEAFF; CDR3 DNA: TGTGCCAGCAGCTTGGGGGCTGGGTCCCCGTGGAGCACTGAAGCTTTCTTT
D gene: TRBD1; J gene: TRBJ1-2; V gene: TRBV4-1; clone size: .; CDR3 protein: CASSQVGTGNGYTF; CDR3 DNA: TGCGCCAGCAGCCAAGTTGGGACAGGGAACGGCTACACCTTC
D gene: TRBD1; J gene: TRBJ2-7; V gene: TRBV5-5; clone size: .; CDR3 protein: CASSLIWTGTYEQYF; CDR3 DNA: TGTGCCAGCAGCTTGATTTGGACAGGGACTTACGAGCAGTACTTC
D gene: .; J gene: TRBJ1-2; V gene: TRBV5-1; clone size: .; CDR3 protein: CASSPPGGEANYGYTF; CDR3 DNA: TGCGCCAGCAGCCCGCCGGGGGGGGAGGCTAACTATGGCTACACCTTC
D gene: .; J gene: TRBJ1-1; V gene: TRBV15; clone size: .; CDR3 protein: CASSSSGVGIMNTEAFF; CDR3 DNA: TGTGCCAGCAGTAGCTCAGGGGTAGGGATAATGAACACTGAAGCTTTCTTT
D gene: .; J gene: TRBJ2-5; V gene: TRBV2; clone size: .; CDR3 protein: CASSFQETQYF; CDR3 DNA: TGTGCCAGCAGTTTTCAGGAGACCCAGTACTTC
D gene: .; J gene: TRBJ2-7; V gene: TRBV28; clone size: .; CDR3 protein: CASSLMSGQSYEQYF; CDR3 DNA: TGTGCCAGCAGTTTAATGAGCGGGCAATCCTACGAGCAGTACTTC
D gene: .; J gene: TRBJ2-7; V gene: TRBV19; clone size: once; CDR3 protein: CASSITGVYREQYF; CDR3 DNA: TGTGCCAGTAGTATTACGGGAGTTTATCGTGAGCAGTACTTC
D gene: .; J gene: TRBJ1-2; V gene: TRBV29-1; clone size: .; CDR3 protein: CSVVMTHGGYTF; CDR3 DNA: TGCAGCGTTGTGATGACTCATGGCGGCTACACCTTC
D gene: .; J gene: TRBJ1-5; V gene: TRBV10-3; clone size: .; CDR3 protein: CAISDPGVPSNQPQHF; CDR3 DNA: TGTGCCATCAGTGATCCAGGGGTTCCCAGCAATCAGCCCCAGCATTTT
D gene: .; J gene: TRBJ1-1; V gene: TRBV28; clone size: .; CDR3 protein: CASSLVRTEAFF; CDR3 DNA: TGTGCCAGCAGTTTGGTCAGAACTGAAGCTTTCTTT
D gene: .; J gene: TRBJ2-7; V gene: TRBV10-3; clone size: .; CDR3 protein: CAISDGTRTYEQYF; CDR3 DNA: TGTGCCATCAGTGATGGCACCCGCACCTACGAGCAGTACTTC
D gene: .; J gene: TRBJ2-7; V gene: TRBV11-1; clone size: .; CDR3 protein: CASSLAGKPYEQYF; CDR3 DNA: TGTGCCAGCAGCTTAGCGGGCAAGCCCTACGAGCAGTACTTC
D gene: .; J gene: TRBJ2-1; V gene: TRBV7-6; clone size: .; CDR3 protein: CASSLALAGYPLREQFF; CDR3 DNA: TGTGCCAGCAGCTTAGCGTTGGCGGGCTACCCGCTTCGTGAGCAGTTCTTC
D gene: TRBD2; J gene: TRBJ2-7; V gene: TRBV25-1; clone size: .; CDR3 protein: CASSLGGSYEQYF; CDR3 DNA: TGTGCCAGCAGTTTGGGAGGGTCCTACGAGCAGTACTTC